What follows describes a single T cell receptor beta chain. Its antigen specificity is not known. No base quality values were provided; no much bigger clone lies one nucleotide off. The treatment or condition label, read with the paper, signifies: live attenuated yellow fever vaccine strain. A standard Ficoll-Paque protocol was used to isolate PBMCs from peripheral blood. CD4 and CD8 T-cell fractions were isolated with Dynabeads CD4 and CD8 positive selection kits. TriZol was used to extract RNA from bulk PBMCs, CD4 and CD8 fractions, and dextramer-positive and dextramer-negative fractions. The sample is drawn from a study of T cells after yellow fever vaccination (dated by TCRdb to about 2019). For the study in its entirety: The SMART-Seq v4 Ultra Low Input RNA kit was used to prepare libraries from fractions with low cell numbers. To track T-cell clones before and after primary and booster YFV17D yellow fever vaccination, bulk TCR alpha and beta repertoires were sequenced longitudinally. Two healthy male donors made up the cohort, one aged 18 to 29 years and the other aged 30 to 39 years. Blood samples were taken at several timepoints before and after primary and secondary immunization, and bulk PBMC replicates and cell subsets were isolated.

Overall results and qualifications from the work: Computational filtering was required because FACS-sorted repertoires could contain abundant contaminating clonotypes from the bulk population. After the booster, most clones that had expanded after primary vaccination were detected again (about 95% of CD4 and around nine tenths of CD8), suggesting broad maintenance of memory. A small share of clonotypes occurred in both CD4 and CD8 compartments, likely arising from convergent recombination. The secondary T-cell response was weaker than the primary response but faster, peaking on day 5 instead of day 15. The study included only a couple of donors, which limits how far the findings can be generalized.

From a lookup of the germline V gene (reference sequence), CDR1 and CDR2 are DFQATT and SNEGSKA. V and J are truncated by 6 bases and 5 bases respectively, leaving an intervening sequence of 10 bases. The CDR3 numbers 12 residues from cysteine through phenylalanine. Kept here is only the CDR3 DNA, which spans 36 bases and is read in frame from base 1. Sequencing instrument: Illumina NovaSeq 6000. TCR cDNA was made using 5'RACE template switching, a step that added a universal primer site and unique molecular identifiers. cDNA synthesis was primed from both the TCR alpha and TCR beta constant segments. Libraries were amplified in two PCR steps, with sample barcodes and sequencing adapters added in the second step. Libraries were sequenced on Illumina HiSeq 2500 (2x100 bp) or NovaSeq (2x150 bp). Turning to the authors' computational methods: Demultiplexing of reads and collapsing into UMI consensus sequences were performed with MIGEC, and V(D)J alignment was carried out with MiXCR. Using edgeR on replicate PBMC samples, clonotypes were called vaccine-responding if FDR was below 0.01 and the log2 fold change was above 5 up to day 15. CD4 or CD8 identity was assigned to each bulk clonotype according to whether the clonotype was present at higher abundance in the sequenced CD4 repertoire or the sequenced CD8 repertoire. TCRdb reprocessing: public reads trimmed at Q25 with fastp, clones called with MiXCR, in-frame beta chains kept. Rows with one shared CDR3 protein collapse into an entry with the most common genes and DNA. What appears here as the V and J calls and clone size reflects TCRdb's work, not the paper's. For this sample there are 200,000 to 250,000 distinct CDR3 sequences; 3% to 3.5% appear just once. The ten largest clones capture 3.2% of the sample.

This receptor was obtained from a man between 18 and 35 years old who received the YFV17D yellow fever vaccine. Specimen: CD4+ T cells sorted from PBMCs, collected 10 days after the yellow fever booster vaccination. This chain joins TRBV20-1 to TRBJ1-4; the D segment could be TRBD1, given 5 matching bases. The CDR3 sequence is CSAIDRNEKLFF. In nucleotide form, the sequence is TGCAGTGCCATAGACAGAAATGAAAAACTGTTTTTT.